These T cell receptor beta chains were read from a single sample in a study of blood T cell repertoires in COVID-19. Measured with immunoSEQ multiplex PCR; TCRdb has only the in-frame clones, and not every one. Of some 120,000 clones listed, less than 75% were seen once; the top ten hold more than 0.8%. Sequencing used peripheral blood. The receptors shown here come from a human donor with acute or convalescent COVID-19. The donor label of this sample is uncertain. Each CDR3 is given with its conserved first and last residue. The D gene is left open where the match is weak. Clone size, where shown, is once, few, many, or a class for clones that have expanded.

d_call j_call v_call clone_size cdr3_nt cdr3_aa
- TRBJ1-6 TRBV14 few TGTGCCAGCAGCATAAAGACAGGTGGATCACCCCTCCACTTT CASSIKTGGSPLHF
TRBD1 TRBJ2-5 TRBV5-1 - TGCGCCAGCAGCTTGATCCCCATTACTCAGACAGGGGGCCGGGAGACCCAGTACTTC CASSLIPITQTGGRETQYF
- TRBJ1-2 TRBV6-5 - TGTGCCAGCAGTTATGATGGACTTCGAAGAGGCTACACCTTC CASSYDGLRRGYTF
- TRBJ1-2 TRBV2 - TGTGCCAGCAGTGCGGTATATGGCTACACCTTC CASSAVYGYTF
TRBD2 TRBJ2-5 TRBV27 - TGTGCCAGCAGTTTGCTAGCGGGGGGCCGGGAGACCCAGTACTTC CASSLLAGGRETQYF
TRBD2 TRBJ2-2 TRBV9 once TGTGCCAGCAGCCTTGCGGGAGGTAACACCGGGGAGCTGTTTTTT CASSLAGGNTGELFF
TRBD2 TRBJ2-5 TRBV7-2 - TGTGCCAGCAGGCCCCCCGGGACTAGCGGGGGGGCCGTTAGGGAGACCCAGTACTTC CASRPPGTSGGAVRETQYF
TRBD2 TRBJ2-7 TRBV2 many TGTGCCAGCAGAAGAAGCGTGGGGCGGGGGGGCCGAGAGCAGTACTTC CASRRSVGRGGREQYF
TRBD1 TRBJ1-4 TRBV7-9 - TGTGCCAGCAGCCCGACGACAGGGGGAGGTGAAAAACTGTTTTTT CASSPTTGGGEKLFF
TRBD1 TRBJ1-3 TRBV12-5 - TGTGCTAGTGGTTTGGTACTACTTGGGACAGGGGGCGCATCTGGAAACACCATATATTTT CASGLVLLGTGGASGNTIYF
- TRBJ2-7 TRBV6-6 - TGTGCCAGCAGCTTACAGGGCTACGAGCAGTACTTC CASSLQGYEQYF
- TRBJ1-5 TRBV2 - TGTGCCAGCAGTGGGGGGCAGGGGCGTCGGCAGCCCCAGCATTTT CASSGGQGRRQPQHF
TRBD2 TRBJ2-2 TRBV4-2 - TGTGCCAGCAGAACCGGACTAGCGGGGAGGGGGGACACCGGGGAGCTGTTTTTT CASRTGLAGRGDTGELFF
- TRBJ1-2 TRBV5-1 - TGCGCCAGCAGCCCGGCGCAGGACGGCGGGGTCTATGGCTACACCTTC CASSPAQDGGVYGYTF